These 30 T cell receptor beta chains were sequenced from one sample in a study of blood T cell repertoires in COVID-19. Clones were read by immunoSEQ multiplex PCR, and TCRdb kept only the in-frame ones, dropping some. The table lists approximately 290,000 clones, 75% to 95% of them singletons. The sequencing sample was made of PBMCs or T cells enriched from blood (not recorded which). The receptors were gathered from a woman aged 25 to 45 who had recovered from COVID-19.

This sequence joins TRBV7-9 and TRBJ2-2; 12 bases are a match to TRBD2. The germline CDR1 and CDR2 sequences are SEHNR and FQNEAQ (reference sequence). CDR3 length: 16 residues. J lost 5 bases, V lost 5 bases, and 6 bases had no gene match. The CDR3 reads CASSPSSGRGTGELFF. The CDR3 nucleotides read TGTGCCAGCAGCCCATCTAGCGGGAGGGGAACCGGGGAGCTGTTTTTT.

V is TRBV3-1 (or the pseudogene TRBV3-2) and J is TRBJ2-7; maybe TRBD2 (6 bases). The V and J ends lost 4 bases and 1 base respectively, with 17 bases between them. The CDR3 length is 16 residues. Germline CDR1 is LGHDT and CDR2 is YNNKEL (reference sequence). CDR3 DNA sequence: TGTGCCAGCAGCCCTCTCCGGGACTGGGGGTCCTACGAGCAGTACTTC. It specifies CASSPLRDWGSYEQYF.

J is TRBJ2-2 and V is TRBV14, with D unclear. The CDR3 runs 12 residues. The V gene lost 3 bases and the J gene lost 7 bases, with 6 bases spanning the gap. The germline gives CDR1 SGHDN, CDR2 FVKESK. CDR3 nucleotide sequence: TGTGCCAGCAGCCATGTCAGCGGGGAGCTGTTTTTT. Translating gives CASSHVSGELFF.

The chain carries TRBV11-2 and TRBJ1-6; D call uncertain. Trimming took 3 bases from V and 13 from J, leaving 7 bases between them. Looked up from germline, CDR1 is SGHAT and CDR2 is FQNNGV. The CDR3 contains 11 residues. The CDR3 here is CASSLGAPLHF. CDR3 in DNA: TGTGCCAGCAGCTTGGGAGCTCCCCTCCACTTT.

This rearrangement joins TRBV9 to TRBJ1-1, with TRBD1 matching over 7 bases. The CDR3 sequence is 14 residues long. V was clipped by 2 bases and J by 5 bases; unmatched bases: 6. CDR1 is SGDLS and CDR2 is YYNGEE in the germline V gene. DNA for the CDR3: TGTGCCAGCAGCGTCGAGGGGGCGGGAACTGAAGCTTTCTTT. Encoded protein: CASSVEGAGTEAFF. The variable domain in full, with the rest retrieved from reference TRBV9 and TRBJ1-1, is DSGVTQTPKHLITATGQRVTLRCSPRSGDLSVYWYQQSLDQGLQFLIQYYNGEERAKGNILERFSAQQFPDLHSELNLSSLELGDSALYFCASSVEGAGTEAFFGQGTRLTVV.

The J gene is TRBJ2-7, the V gene TRBV2, with D perhaps matching TRBD2 (6 bases). CDR3 length: 13 residues. Trimming cost V 6 bases and J 7 bases, with 16 bases left between them. CDR1 and CDR2 from the germline V gene are SNHLY and FYNNEI. CDR3 DNA: TGTGCCAGCAGAGTTAGCGGTCTACGAGAGCAGTACTTC. Amino acids: CASRVSGLREQYF.

Only one count was recorded for this clone. The gene calls are TRBV5-8 and TRBJ1-1; 11 nucleotides line up with TRBD1. The V segment lost 4 bases and the J segment 0 bases; nucleotides outside the gene matches: 8. This CDR3 is 17 amino acids long. Germline lookup yields CDR1 SGHTS and CDR2 YDEGEE. Written as DNA, the CDR3 is TGTGCCAGCAGCGCAGGACAGGGGGCTTTGATGAACACTGAAGCTTTCTTT. Translated: CASSAGQGALMNTEAFF.

The chain links TRBV27 to TRBJ2-2; no firm D call. The CDR3 contains 14 residues. Germline V CDR1 and CDR2: MNHEY, SMNVEV (reference sequence). V gave up 3 bases and J gave up 5 bases, with 10 bases separating them. In DNA form, the CDR3 reads TGTGCCAGCAGTTTGGAGCTCGGGACCGGGGAGCTGTTTTTT. Amino acid sequence: CASSLELGTGELFF.

This clone was detected a few times. The chain joins TRBV29-1 to TRBJ1-1; 9 bases fit TRBD1. The CDR3 is 14 residues long. The germline CDR1 and CDR2 sequences are SQVTM and ANQGSEA. The trim removed 7 bases at V and 4 bases at J, leaving 10 bases unmatched. The CDR3 nucleotides are TGCAGCGGGAAACTAGCGACAGGGGGCACTGAAGCTTTCTTT. The encoded protein is CSGKLATGGTEAFF. Together with reference TRBV29-1 and TRBJ1-1, the CDR3 gives the full variable domain: SAVISQKPSRDICQRGTSLTIQCQVDSQVTMMFWYRQQPGQSLTLIATANQGSEATYESGFVIDKFPISRPNLTFSTLTVSNMSPEDSSIYLCSGKLATGGTEAFFGQGTRLTVV.

This clone was observed a single time. This chain uses TRBV5-4 with TRBJ2-7, with 7 bases identical to TRBD2. The CDR3 consists of 13 residues. Germline V CDR1 and CDR2: SGHNT, YYREEE (reference sequence). Losses at the gene ends were 3 bases for V and 4 bases for J; bases not matched to a gene: 4. DNA of the CDR3: TGTGCCAGCAGCTGGGACTACGGGTACGAGCAGTACTTC. Residues: CASSWDYGYEQYF.

This chain links TRBV6-6 with TRBJ2-7, with TRBD2 as a possible D gene (5 bases). Trimming stripped 2 bases from V and 4 bases from J, with 18 bases between. CDR3 length: 16 residues. The germline CDR1 and CDR2 sequences are MNHNY and SVGAGI (reference sequence). The CDR3 here is CASSYVRATRQYEQYF. CDR3 sequence (DNA): TGTGCCAGCAGTTACGTTCGGGCCACTAGACAATACGAGCAGTACTTC.

The chain couples TRBV27 to TRBJ2-7, with D uncertain. CDR3 size: 16 residues. Per germline, CDR1 MNHEY and CDR2 SMNVEV (reference sequence). Trimming took 6 bases from V and 3 from J, leaving 21 bases between them. CDR3 nucleotide sequence: TGTGCCAGCAGCAAAGTGCGACACGGATTGTACTACGAGCAGTACTTC. Translating gives CASSKVRHGLYYEQYF.

The CDR3 DNA follows: TGTGCCAGCAGTACGACTAGCGGGACTTCCTACGAGCAGTACTTC. It specifies CASSTTSGTSYEQYF. The chain employs TRBV27 and TRBJ2-7; 11 bases align to TRBD2. The CDR3 length is 15 residues. The V segment lost 5 bases and the J segment 1 base; nucleotides outside the gene matches: 4. CDR1 is MNHEY, CDR2 SMNVEV, per germline (reference sequence).

This chain uses TRBV6-5 with TRBJ2-1; 9 bases line up with TRBD1. Per germline, CDR1 MNHEY and CDR2 SVGAGI. V trimming: 6 bases; J trimming: 3 bases; junction bases outside the gene matches: 6. This CDR3 spans 15 amino acids. CDR3: CASRRWDRDYNEQFF. CDR3 bases: TGTGCCAGCAGGCGTTGGGACAGGGACTACAATGAGCAGTTCTTC.

The CDR3 DNA reads as TGTGCCAGCAGCTTAACTAGCGGGAGTCCCGGGGAGCTGTTTTTT. Protein: CASSLTSGSPGELFF. This chain connects TRBV7-3 to TRBJ2-2; 9 nucleotides match TRBD2. V gave up 0 bases and J gave up 6 bases; unmatched junction bases: 2. Germline V gives CDR1 SGHTA, CDR2 FQGTGA. The CDR3 has 15 residues.

The rearrangement uses TRBV28 and TRBJ2-3; the match to TRBD2 covers 7 bases. Germline V gene data show CDR1 as MDHEN and CDR2 as SYDVKM. J was trimmed by 1 base and V by 6 bases; bases with no gene match: 4. This CDR3 has 14 amino acids. This CDR3 is CASSRRGGTDTQYF. The CDR3 DNA is TGTGCCAGCAGCCGCCGGGGGGGCACAGATACGCAGTATTTT.

In the case of this clone: The sample contains more than one DNA sequence encoding this CDR3. The rearrangement joins TRBV15 to TRBJ1-3, with D tentatively TRBD1 (5 bases). The CDR3 runs to 15 residues. Deletions cut 0 bases from V and 0 bases from J, with 6 bases between. Germline loops: CDR1 LNHNV, CDR2 YYDKDF (reference sequence). The CDR3 reads CATSRDTGSGNTIYF. DNA of the CDR3: TGTGCCACCAGCAGAGATACAGGCTCTGGAAACACCATATATTTT. Together with reference TRBV15 and TRBJ1-3, the CDR3 gives the full variable domain: DAMVIQNPRYQVTQFGKPVTLSCSQTLNHNVMYWYQQKSSQAPKLLFHYYDKDFNNEADTPDNFQSRRPNTSFCFLDIRSPGLGDTAMYLCATSRDTGSGNTIYFGEGSWLTVV.

The chain employs TRBV28 and TRBJ1-5, with D possibly TRBD1 on 6 matching bases. Per the germline V gene, CDR1 is MDHEN and CDR2 is SYDVKM. The CDR3 contains 15 residues. Trimming stripped 7 bases from V and 4 bases from J, with 17 bases between. CDR3: CASTLGGAGNQPQHF. CDR3 in DNA: TGTGCCAGCACCTTGGGGGGGGCAGGGAATCAGCCCCAGCATTTT.

The V and J genes are TRBV6-6 and TRBJ1-2; 8 positions agree with TRBD1. The V gene end was trimmed by 0 bases and the J gene end by 6 bases; junction bases not matched to a gene: 6. Germline V gene lookup returns CDR1 MNHNY and CDR2 SVGAGI (reference sequence). The CDR3 consists of 15 residues. In DNA, the CDR3 is TGTGCCAGCAGTTACTCGAAGGACAGGGAGGATGGCTACACCTTC. Translation gives CASSYSKDREDGYTF.

In its sample, this clone was seen once. The chain joins TRBV6-5 to TRBJ1-6, with D tentatively TRBD1 (5 bases). Trimming shortened V by 4 bases and J by 5 bases, and 9 bases separated the two germline ends. Germline V gene sequence: CDR1 MNHEY, CDR2 SVGAGI. CDR3 length: 14 amino acids. The CDR3 nucleotides are TGTGCCAGCAGTTGGGGGGGAAATAATTCACCCCTCCACTTT. Protein sequence: CASSWGGNNSPLHF.

This clone appeared once. The CDR3 DNA follows: TGTGCCAGCACCCGACTAGCTGATCAAGAGACCCAGTACTTC. The encoded protein is CASTRLADQETQYF. The rearrangement uses TRBV3-1 (or the pseudogene TRBV3-2) and TRBJ2-5; 7 positions agree with TRBD2. Germline assignment: CDR1 LGHDT and CDR2 YNNKEL (reference sequence). This CDR3 region has 14 residues. After removal of 7 bases from V and 2 bases from J, the junction contained 7 bases not matched to a gene.

The chain combines TRBV19 with TRBJ2-5; 8 bases are shared with TRBD1. This CDR3 contains 15 residues. The V gene's germline CDR1 is LNHDA and CDR2 SQIVND (reference sequence). The V segment lost 4 bases and the J segment 4 bases; nucleotides outside the gene matches: 8. The CDR3 nucleotides are TGTGCCAGTAGTACCCCCGGACAGGGTAGAGAGACCCAGTACTTC. Protein sequence: CASSTPGQGRETQYF.

The V and J genes are TRBV10-3 and TRBJ1-5; D call uncertain. Deletions cut 4 bases from V and 4 bases from J, with 14 bases between. In germline, CDR1 is ENHRY, CDR2 SYGVKD. The CDR3 is 15 amino acids. CDR3 sequence: CAISVWRVYNQPQHF. As DNA, the CDR3 is TGTGCCATCAGTGTCTGGAGGGTTTATAATCAGCCCCAGCATTTT.

The chain recombines TRBV5-6 with TRBJ1-6; D is perhaps TRBD1 (6 bases). There are 14 residues in the CDR3. V shed 4 bases and J shed 7 bases, with 12 bases lying between them. Looked up from germline, CDR1 is SGHDT and CDR2 is YYEEEE. CDR3 amino acids: CASSTGWRNSPLHF. CDR3 sequence (DNA): TGTGCCAGCAGCACAGGGTGGAGGAATTCACCCCTCCACTTT.

The rearrangement joins TRBV2 to TRBJ2-5, with D possibly being TRBD1 (5 bases). This CDR3 comprises 15 residues. In germline, CDR1 is SNHLY, CDR2 FYNNEI. Trimming took 5 bases from V and 1 from J, leaving 14 bases between them. The CDR3 region is CASSWQGGSQETQYF. CDR3 DNA sequence: TGTGCCAGCAGTTGGCAGGGTGGGTCCCAAGAGACCCAGTACTTC.

This chain links TRBV6-5 with TRBJ1-1; 8 nucleotides match TRBD1. The CDR3 spans 15 residues. Trimming at V came to 2 bases and at J to 1 base, leaving 3 bases not matched to a gene. Looked up from germline, CDR1 is MNHEY and CDR2 is SVGAGI. The chain's CDR3 is CASSYLTGENTEAFF. Written as DNA, the CDR3 is TGTGCCAGCAGTTACCTGACAGGGGAGAACACTGAAGCTTTCTTT.

Concerning this clone: Sequence at one end of the junction differs from germline and may be a read error. The chain recombines TRBV7-7 with TRBJ2-2; 9 bases match TRBD2. The length of the CDR3 is 16 residues. CDR1 SSHAT and CDR2 FNYEAQ come from the germline V gene (reference sequence). The CDR3 region is CASSHLAGADTGELFF. The CDR3 DNA is TGTGCTAGCAGCCATTTAGCGGGAGCAGACACCGGGGAGCTGTTTTTT.

The genes are TRBV6-2 or TRBV6-3 and TRBJ2-5; 7 nucleotides match TRBD2. This CDR3 has 15 residues. The V gene's germline CDR1 is MNHEY and CDR2 SVGEGT. Trimming removed 2 bases from V and 5 bases from J; junction bases left unmatched: 8. The CDR3 sequence is CASSYGGGPRETQYF. The CDR3 DNA sequence: TGTGCCAGCAGTTACGGGGGAGGGCCACGGGAGACCCAGTACTTC.

V is TRBV18 and J is TRBJ2-3, with 10 bases matching TRBD1. Germline assignment: CDR1 KGHSH and CDR2 LQKENI. This CDR3 has 16 residues. With V trimmed by 5 bases and J by 1 base, 6 bases remained unmatched. The CDR3 protein is CASSSWTGGGTDTQYF. The CDR3 nucleotides read TGTGCCAGCTCATCCTGGACAGGGGGGGGCACAGATACGCAGTATTTT.

This chain uses TRBV24-1 with TRBJ2-2; 9 bases are shared with TRBD1. Per germline, CDR1 KGHDR and CDR2 SFDVKD. The CDR3 is 15 residues long. The V and J ends lost 8 bases and 3 bases, in that order; junction bases with no gene match: 6. CDR3 sequence reads: CATTPGQGYTGELFF. CDR3 bases: TGTGCCACCACACCGGGACAGGGATACACCGGGGAGCTGTTTTTT.